This T cell receptor (beta chain) was sequenced in a study of cytotoxic CD8 clonotypes in ibrutinib-treated CLL. About the research overall: IGHV unmutated fewer than 18; relapsed/refractory about a dozen; treatment-naive over 14.

Depths of 1 in 200,000 to 1 in 1 million T cells were the sequencing target. Profiled with immunoSEQ multiplex PCR; TCRdb holds only in-frame clones, not every one. This repertoire shows around 50,000 clones, roughly 50% found once; its top ten account for around 21%. Study findings and constraints: Public clonotypes were seen rarely and were contracted or stable on treatment.

This CDR3 region has 15 residues. Germline lookup yields CDR1 SGHTA and CDR2 FQGNSA. The V gene lost 5 bases and the J gene lost 2 bases, with 14 bases spanning the gap. Notes on this clone: Its antigen is not identified.

The chain links TRBV7-2 to TRBJ2-3, with D hard to call. This sequence originates from a human donor with chronic lymphocytic leukemia. This material consisted of PBMCs, taken after 24 months of ibrutinib treatment. As DNA, the CDR3 is TGTGCCAGCAGCCAAGAGGTTCGGTCCACAGATACGCAGTATTTT. Its translation is CASSQEVRSTDTQYF.